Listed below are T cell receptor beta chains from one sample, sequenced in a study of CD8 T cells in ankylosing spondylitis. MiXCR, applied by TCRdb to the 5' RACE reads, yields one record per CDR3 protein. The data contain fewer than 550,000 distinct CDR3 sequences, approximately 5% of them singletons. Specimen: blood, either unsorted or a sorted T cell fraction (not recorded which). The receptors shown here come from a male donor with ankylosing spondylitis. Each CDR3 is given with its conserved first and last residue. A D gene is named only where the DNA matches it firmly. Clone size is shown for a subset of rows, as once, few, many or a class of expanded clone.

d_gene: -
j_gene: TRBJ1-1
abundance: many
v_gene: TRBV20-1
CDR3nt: TGCTTGGTAGGTAGAAGCTCTGAAGCTTTCTTT
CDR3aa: CLVGRSSEAFF

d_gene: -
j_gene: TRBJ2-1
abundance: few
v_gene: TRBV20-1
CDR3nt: TGCAGTGCTAGGGATCCCGGGACTGCTTACAATGAGCAGTTCTTC
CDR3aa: CSARDPGTAYNEQFF

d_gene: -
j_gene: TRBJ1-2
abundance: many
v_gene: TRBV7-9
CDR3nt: TGTGCCAGCAGCTTAGAGGGCCTACGATTCAGCTACACCTTC
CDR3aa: CASSLEGLRFSYTF

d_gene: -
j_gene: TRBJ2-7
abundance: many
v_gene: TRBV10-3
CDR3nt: TGTGCCATCAGTGAGAACAGCCGATCCTACGAGCAGTACTTC
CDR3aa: CAISENSRSYEQYF

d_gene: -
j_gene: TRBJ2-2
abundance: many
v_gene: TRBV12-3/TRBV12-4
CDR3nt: TGTGCCAGCAATCGGTGGGCAGGGGCCGGAGCTGGGGAGCTGTTTTTT
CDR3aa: CASNRWAGAGAGELFF

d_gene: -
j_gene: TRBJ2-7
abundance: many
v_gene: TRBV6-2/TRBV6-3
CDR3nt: TGTGCCAGCAGTTACTCTCCCTTCCCCGGCGAGCAGTACTTC
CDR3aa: CASSYSPFPGEQYF

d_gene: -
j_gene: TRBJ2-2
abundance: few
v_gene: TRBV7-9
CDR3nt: TGTGCCAGCAGCTTTGAAGGGGGGACCGGGGAGCTGTTTTTT
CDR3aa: CASSFEGGTGELFF

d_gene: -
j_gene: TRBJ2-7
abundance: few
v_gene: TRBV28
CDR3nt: TGTGCCAGCAGTCCTATACACCGGGACGGAGTGTTTCGGGAGCAGTACTTC
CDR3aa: CASSPIHRDGVFREQYF

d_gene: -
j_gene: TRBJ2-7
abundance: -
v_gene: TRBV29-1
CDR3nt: TGCAGCGTGGCGGGGGCGCTTTTCCACGAGCAGTACTTC
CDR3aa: CSVAGALFHEQYF

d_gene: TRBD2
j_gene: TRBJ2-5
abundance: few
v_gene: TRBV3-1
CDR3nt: TGTGCCAGCAGCCAAGATAGACTAGCGTTTGAGACCCAGTACTTC
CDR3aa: CASSQDRLAFETQYF

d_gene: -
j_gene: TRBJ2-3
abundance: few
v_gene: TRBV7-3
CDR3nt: TGTGCCAGCAGCTTAAACAGGTTACTCGACTTAGCTAGCACAGATACGCAGTATTTT
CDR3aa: CASSLNRLLDLASTDTQYF

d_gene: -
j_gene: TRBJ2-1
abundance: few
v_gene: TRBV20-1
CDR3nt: TGCAGTGCTAGAGATCCAAAGTCAGGGATCAATGAGCAGTTCTTC
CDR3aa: CSARDPKSGINEQFF

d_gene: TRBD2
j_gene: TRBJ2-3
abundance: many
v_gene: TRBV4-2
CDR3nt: TGTGCCAGCAGCCAAGCTAGCGGGAGTACAGATACGCAGTATTTT
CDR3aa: CASSQASGSTDTQYF

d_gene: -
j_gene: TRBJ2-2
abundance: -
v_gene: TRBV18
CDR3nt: TGTGCCAGCTCACCAATACTTCGTCTTGCGAACACCGGGGAGCTGTTTTTT
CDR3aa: CASSPILRLANTGELFF

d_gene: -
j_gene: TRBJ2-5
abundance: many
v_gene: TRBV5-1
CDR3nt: TGCGCCAGCAGCCCCGGATCAGGCCAAGAGACCCAGTACTTC
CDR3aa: CASSPGSGQETQYF

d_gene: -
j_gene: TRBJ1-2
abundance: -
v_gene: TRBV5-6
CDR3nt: TGTGCCAGCAGCTTGGGTTTAGGGAACTCTTTTGACACCTTC
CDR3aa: CASSLGLGNSFDTF

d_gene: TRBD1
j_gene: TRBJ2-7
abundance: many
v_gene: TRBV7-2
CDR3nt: TGTGCCAGCAGCTTGCCGGGACAGAACTACGAGCAGTACTTC
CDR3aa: CASSLPGQNYEQYF

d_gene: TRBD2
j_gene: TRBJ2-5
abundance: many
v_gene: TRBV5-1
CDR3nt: TGCGCCAGCACAAACGCAGCGGGGGAAGAGACCCAGTACTTC
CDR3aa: CASTNAAGEETQYF

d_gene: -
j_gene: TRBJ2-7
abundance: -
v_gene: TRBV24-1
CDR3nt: TGTGCCACCAGTGTCACCGGACGCCGTGGTGCCGAGCAGTACTTC
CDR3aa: CATSVTGRRGAEQYF

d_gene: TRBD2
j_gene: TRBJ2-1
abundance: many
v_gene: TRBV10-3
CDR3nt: TGTGCCACCAGACTAGCGGGAGATTCCTACAATGAGCAGTTCTTC
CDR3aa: CATRLAGDSYNEQFF

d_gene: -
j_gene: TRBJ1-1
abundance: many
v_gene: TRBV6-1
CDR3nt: TGTGCCAGCAGCCGACCCCGGGGGATGAACACTGAAGCTTTCTTT
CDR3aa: CASSRPRGMNTEAFF

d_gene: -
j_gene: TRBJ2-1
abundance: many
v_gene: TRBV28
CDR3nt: TGTGCCAGCAGTCTCGGTGGGGGGCCAACTAATTACAATGAGCAGTTCTTC
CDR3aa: CASSLGGGPTNYNEQFF

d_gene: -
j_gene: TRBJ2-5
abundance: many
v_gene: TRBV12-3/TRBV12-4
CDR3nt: TGTGCCAGCAGTTTAGGGTGGCGTGAGATGGCGACCCAGTACTTC
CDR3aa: CASSLGWREMATQYF

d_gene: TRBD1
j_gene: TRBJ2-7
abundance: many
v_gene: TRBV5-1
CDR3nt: TGCGCCAGCAGCTTGCCCCGGGACAGGGGCGGGTACGAGCAGTACTTC
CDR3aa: CASSLPRDRGGYEQYF

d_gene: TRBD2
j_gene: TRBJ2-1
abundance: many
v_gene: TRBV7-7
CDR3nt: TGTGCTAGCAGCTCGGGAGGGAGCCATGAGCAGTTCTTC
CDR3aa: CASSSGGSHEQFF

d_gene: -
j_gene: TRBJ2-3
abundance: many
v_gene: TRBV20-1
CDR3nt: TGCAGTGCTAGAGGGCCTATTGAATGGGAGTATTTT
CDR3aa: CSARGPIEWEYF

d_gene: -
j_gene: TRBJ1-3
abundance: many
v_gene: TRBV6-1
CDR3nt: TGTGCCAGCAGACCGAGCTCTGGAAACACCATATATTTT
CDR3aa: CASRPSSGNTIYF

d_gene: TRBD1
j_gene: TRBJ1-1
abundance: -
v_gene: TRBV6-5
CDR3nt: TGTGCCAGCAGTAATACAGGGGATTTAGCTTTCTTT
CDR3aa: CASSNTGDLAFF

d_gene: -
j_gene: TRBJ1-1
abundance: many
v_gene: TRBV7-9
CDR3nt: TGTGCCAGCAGCAGACAGTTGGACACTGAAGCTTTCTTT
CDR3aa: CASSRQLDTEAFF

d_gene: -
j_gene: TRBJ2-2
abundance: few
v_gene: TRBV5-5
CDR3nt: TGTGCCAGCAGCTTCCAGGGGTACACCGGGGAGCTGTTTTTT
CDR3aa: CASSFQGYTGELFF

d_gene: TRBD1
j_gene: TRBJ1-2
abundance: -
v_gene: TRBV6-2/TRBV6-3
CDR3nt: TGTGCCAGCAGTTACCCCGGGACAGGGAAAGGAAGCTACACCTTC
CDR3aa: CASSYPGTGKGSYTF

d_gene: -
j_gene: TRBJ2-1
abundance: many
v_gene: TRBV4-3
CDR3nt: TGCGCCAGCAGCCAAGTAGACGGGGGTATTGGAGTCAATGAGCAGTTCTTC
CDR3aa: CASSQVDGGIGVNEQFF

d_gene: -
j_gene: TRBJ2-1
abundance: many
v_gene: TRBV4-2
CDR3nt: TGTGCCAGCAGCCGCGACTATAGCCCAGACAATGAGCAGTTCTTC
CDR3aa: CASSRDYSPDNEQFF

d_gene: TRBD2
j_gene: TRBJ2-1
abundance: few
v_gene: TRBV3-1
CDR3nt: TGTGCCAGCAGCCAGGCTAGCGGGACTTGGCATGAGCAGTTCTTC
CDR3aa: CASSQASGTWHEQFF

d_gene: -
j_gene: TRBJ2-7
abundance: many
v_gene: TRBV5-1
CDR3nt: TGCGCCAGCAGCTCCACCACAGGACTCTACGAGCAGTACTTC
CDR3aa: CASSSTTGLYEQYF

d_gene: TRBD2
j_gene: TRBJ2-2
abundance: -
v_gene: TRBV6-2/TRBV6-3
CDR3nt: TGTGCCAGCAGACCGATTTCTAGCGGGAGGGCCCCCGGGGAGCTGTTTTTT
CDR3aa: CASRPISSGRAPGELFF

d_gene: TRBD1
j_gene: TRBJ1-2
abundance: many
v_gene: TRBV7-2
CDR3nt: TGTGCCAGCAGCTTAGTGGGACAGGGCAACAGCTATGGCTACACCTTC
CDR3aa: CASSLVGQGNSYGYTF

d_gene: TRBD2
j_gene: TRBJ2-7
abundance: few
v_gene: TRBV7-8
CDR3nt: TGTGCCAGCAGCTACGGGCGGGAGGGTTACGAGCAGTACTTC
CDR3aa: CASSYGREGYEQYF

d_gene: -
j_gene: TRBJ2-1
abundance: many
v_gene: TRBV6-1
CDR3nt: TGTGCCAGCAGTGAAGCGGGTGGACGAGATGAGCAGTTCTTC
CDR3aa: CASSEAGGRDEQFF

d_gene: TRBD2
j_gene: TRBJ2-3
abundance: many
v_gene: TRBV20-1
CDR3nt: TGCAGTGCTGCCATAACGGGAGGCGCAGATACGCAGTATTTT
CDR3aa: CSAAITGGADTQYF

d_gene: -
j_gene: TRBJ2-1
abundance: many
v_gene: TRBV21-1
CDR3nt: TGTGCCAGCAGCGTCCCCTCGCAGGCTAGCAGGTCCAATGAGCAGTTCTTC
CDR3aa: CASSVPSQASRSNEQFF